This T cell receptor (beta chain) derives from a study of T cells in tuberculosis. Trimming took 0 bases from V and 7 from J; bases not matched to a gene: 14. CDR3 length equals 18 residues. Germline V lookup: CDR1 LGHNA, CDR2 YSLEER. The table came from immunoSEQ multiplex PCR; TCRdb's copy has only in-frame clones and leaves some out. The profile shows under 40,000 clones, roughly 92% of them singletons. The receptor was derived from a donor aged 5 to 30 with latent tuberculosis or without tuberculosis infection. Sequencing was carried out using PBMCs. The V call is TRBV4-3, the J call TRBJ2-1; 8 bases are shared with TRBD2. The CDR3 reads CASSQDPPSAGVRNEQFF. The CDR3 coding sequence is TGCGCCAGCAGCCAAGATCCCCCCTCAGCGGGGGTGAGAAATGAGCAGTTCTTC.